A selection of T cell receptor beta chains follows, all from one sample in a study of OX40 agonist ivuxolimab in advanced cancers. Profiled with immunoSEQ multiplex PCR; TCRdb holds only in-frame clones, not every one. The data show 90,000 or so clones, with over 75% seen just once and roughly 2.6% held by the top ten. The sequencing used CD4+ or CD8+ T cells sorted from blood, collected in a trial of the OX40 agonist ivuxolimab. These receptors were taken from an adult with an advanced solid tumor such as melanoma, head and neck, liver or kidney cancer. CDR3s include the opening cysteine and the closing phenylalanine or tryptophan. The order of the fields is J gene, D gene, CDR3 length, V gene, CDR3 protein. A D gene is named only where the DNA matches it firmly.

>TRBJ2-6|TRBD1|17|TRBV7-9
CASSSGTGGSGANVLTF
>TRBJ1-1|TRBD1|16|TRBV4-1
CASSQEGQGVNTEAFF
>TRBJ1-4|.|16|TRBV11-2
CASSPREVQTNEKLFF
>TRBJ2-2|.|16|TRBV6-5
CASSYVGRGNTGELFF
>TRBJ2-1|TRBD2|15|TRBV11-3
CASSLLAGTYNEQFF
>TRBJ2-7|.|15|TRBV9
CASSATNRVSYEQYF
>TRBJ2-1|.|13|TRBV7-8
CASSLNSLNEQFF
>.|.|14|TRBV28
CASSQGTSPYEQYF
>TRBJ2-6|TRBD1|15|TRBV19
CASSRTGSGANVLTF
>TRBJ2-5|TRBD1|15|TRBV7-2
CASSLESGTGRHQYF
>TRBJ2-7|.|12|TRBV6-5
CASMGLAHEQYF
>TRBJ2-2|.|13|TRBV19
CASSISVTGELFF
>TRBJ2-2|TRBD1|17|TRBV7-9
CASSLSRTGPDTGELFF
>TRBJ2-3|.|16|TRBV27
CASSLYGVTGTDTQYF
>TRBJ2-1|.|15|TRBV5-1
CASSLVRERYNEQFF
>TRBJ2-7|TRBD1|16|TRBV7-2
CASSLVSGTGGYEQYF
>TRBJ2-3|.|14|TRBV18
CASSPPTRLDTQYF
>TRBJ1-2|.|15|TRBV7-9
CASSLGAGDMYGYTF
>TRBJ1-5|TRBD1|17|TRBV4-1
CASSQTHRGGSNQPQHF
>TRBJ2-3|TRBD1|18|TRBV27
CASSFQAGTGGQGDTQYF
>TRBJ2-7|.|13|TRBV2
CASGTGTSYEQYF
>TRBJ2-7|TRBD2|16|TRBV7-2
CASSRWGLAGGDEQYF
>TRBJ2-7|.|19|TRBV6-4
CASSDSETPNVRGTYEQYF
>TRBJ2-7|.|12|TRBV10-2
CASSESGKRQYF
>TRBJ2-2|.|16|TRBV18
CASSILTTGLTGELFF
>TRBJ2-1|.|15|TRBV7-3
CASSLNLGQHNEQFF
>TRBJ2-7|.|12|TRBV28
CASSLSGAQAQF
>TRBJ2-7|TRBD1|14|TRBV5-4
CASSSGQGAYEQYF
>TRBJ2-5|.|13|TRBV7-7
CASSLFPEETQYF
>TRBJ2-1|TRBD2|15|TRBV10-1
CASSESGGSYNEQFF
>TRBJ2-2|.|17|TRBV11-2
CASSLVRTVKLTGELFF
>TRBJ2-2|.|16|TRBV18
CASSLFTVRATGELFF
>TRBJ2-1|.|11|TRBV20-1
CSAIGRDGRFF
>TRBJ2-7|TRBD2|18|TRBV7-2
CASSLRVASGSTPYEQYF
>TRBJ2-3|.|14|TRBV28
CASSPDYYTDTQYF
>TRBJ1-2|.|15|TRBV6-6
CASTEGPVSGYGYTF
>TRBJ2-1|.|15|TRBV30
CAWSVRSLGNNEQFF
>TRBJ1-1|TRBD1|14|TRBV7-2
CASSFQGEVTEAFF
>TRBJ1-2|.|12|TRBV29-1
CSGGDTNYGYTF
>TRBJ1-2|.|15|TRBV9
CASSAWGASNYGYTF